This entry features one TCR beta chain sequence. The sample holds one count of this clonotype. This receptor's antigen is unknown. No clone much larger than this one lies a single base away; base qualities are absent. A lone read is weak support. The CDR3 measures 15 amino acids from cysteine to phenylalanine. The only DNA kept is the CDR3, 45 bases in frame from the first base. Trimming costs V 7 bases and J 3 bases, and their ends lie 13 bases apart. The sample originates from a study of blood T cells in healthy people across ages (dated by TCRdb to 2014 to 2015). With regard to the full study: In model experiments, template switching captured about one uniquely barcoded TCR beta cDNA molecule for every two T cells. To track age-related changes in TCR beta repertoire diversity, the study relied on deep sequencing normalized with unique cDNA molecular identifiers. Using the same blood draw, the study looked at two additional independent replicas of 1 million unique cDNA reads for two donors, one aged 18 to 29 and the other aged 80 or older. The donors were split into four age groups: young (average around 16 years), middle-aged (39), aged (about 62) and long-lived (under 85). To avoid experimental bias, donors of different ages were distributed randomly across sequencing lanes. Overall results and qualifications from the work: Estimates of total diversity based on one million sequenced T cells were considered lower bounds and underestimates. As age increased, observed TCR beta diversity per million T cells dropped in a roughly linear way, and a significant reduction was already evident by age roughly 40. Because donor CMV infection status was unknown, age-related changes in expanded clonotypes were potentially confounded. Conclusive comparison of naive and antigen-experienced compartments was prevented by the profiling of bulk unsorted PBMCs. A strong correlation was found between observed TCR beta diversity and the percentage of naive T cells measured by flow cytometry. The long-lived group showed more naive CD4+ T cells, fewer expanded clones and increased TCR diversity than the aged group, suggesting age selection.

Systemically healthy Caucasian individuals from Russia, over 30 in total and aged roughly 6 to 100 years, were included as donors. Approximately 11 milliliters of peripheral blood were drawn from each donor into EDTA-treated Vacutainer tubes. Ficoll-Paque density-gradient centrifugation was used to isolate PBMCs, with at least 6 million per sample. Total RNA was extracted from PBMCs with Trizol reagent, with at least 5.5 micrograms obtained per sample. For every donor, an aliquot of PBMCs went through flow cytometry to measure the percentages of naive CD45RAhigh/CD27high T cells. Library construction relied on 5' RACE. Sequencer: Illumina HiSeq 2500. A second PCR of about 6 to 12 cycles was run with a J-beta primer mix and a sample-barcoded 5' primer. A template-switch 5' adaptor carrying 12 random nucleotides introduced a unique molecular identifier onto each TCR beta cDNA molecule. Each sample yielded at least 2.5 million CDR3-containing paired-end reads. First-strand cDNA was synthesized from all RNA with the Mint cDNA synthesis kit, primed by a TRBC-specific oligonucleotide. Following uracil-DNA glycosylase treatment, a first 18-cycle PCR with universal primers M1SS and BC2_uni_R was performed on all cDNA. The study's own analysis went as follows. For normalization, 1 million high-quality reads were randomly selected from each sample, with every read carrying a distinct molecular identifier. Instead of being binned into consensus sequences, reads that shared molecular identifiers were thrown out. MiTCR, set to a Q25 quality threshold and the strictest error-elimination algorithm, was used for CDR3 identification, clonotype clustering and error correction. A nonparametric unseen species model with Euler transformation was used to estimate lower-bound total TCR beta diversity. Using fastp trimming at Q25 and MiXCR clonotype assembly, TCRdb reanalyzed the public sequencing data and kept in-frame beta chains. Every entry covers one CDR3 protein and lists the most common genes and DNA from its rows. The V and J calls shown here were made by TCRdb, not taken from the authors' results. The sample table contains 650,000 to 1,000,000 distinct CDR3 sequences; only one count was recorded for 35% to 40% of them. 10% to 15% of the sample is in the top ten clones.

The rearrangement joined TRBV12-3 or TRBV12-4 to TRBJ1-6; too little of a D gene remains to name it. The source material was blood. The clonotype comes from a man between 18 and 35 years old in good health. The bases read TGTGCCAGCACTCTGCTTTGGGACTATAATTCACCCCTCCACTTT. It codes for CASTLLWDYNSPLHF.